This TCR beta chain was recovered during a study of CXCR3-negative and CXCR3-positive naive CD8 T cells. Whole-study findings and limits: CXCR3-positive naive cells carried more hydrophobic TRB CDR3s than CXCR3-negative naive cells did.

UMI-tagged TRB cDNA libraries were built via 5' RACE. With the 5' RACE reads reprocessed, TCRdb shows one record per CDR3 protein and no DNA. The sample table includes approximately 3,100 distinct CDR3 sequences. Concerning this clonotype: Its antigen is unknown.

The length of the CDR3 is 13 residues. Per the germline V gene, CDR1 is MNHEY and CDR2 is SMNVEV (reference sequence). The genes are TRBV27 and TRBJ1-2; the D call from TCRdb, TRBD1, cannot be confirmed without DNA. The specimen was naive CXCR3+ CD8+ T cells from blood. Indicated subset: CD45RO-CCR7+CD27+CD95- naive CD8+ T cells expressing CXCR3 (TNR3+). The TCR originated in a human donor in good health. Some clones in this sample may be carry-over from other donors' samples. The CDR3 reads CASSLGQDYGYTF.